What follows are 11 T cell receptor beta chains derived from one specimen sequenced in a study of radiotherapy plus CTLA-4 blockade in lung cancer. Clones were read by immunoSEQ multiplex PCR, and TCRdb kept only the in-frame ones, dropping some. The table shows about 39,000 clones, with 75% to 85% occurring only once. The sequenced sample was peripheral blood, obtained from a patient treated with radiotherapy plus ipilimumab. These receptors originate from a human donor with non-small cell lung cancer that progressed on radiotherapy plus ipilimumab.

The chain uses TRBV29-1 and TRBJ2-7, with D possibly being TRBD2 (6 bases). V shed 6 bases and J shed 2 bases, with 14 bases lying between them. This CDR3 comprises 13 residues. Germline values: CDR1 SQVTM, CDR2 ANQGSEA. For the CDR3, the DNA is TGCAGCGTGTGGGGAGGCAAGACCTACGAGCAGTACTTC. It encodes CSVWGGKTYEQYF.

This sequence joins TRBV19 and TRBJ2-3, with a tentative D call TRBD1 (6 bases). CDR3 size: 15 residues. V lost 6 bases to trimming and J lost 3 bases, with 16 bases between them. Germline loops: CDR1 LNHDA, CDR2 SQIVND (reference sequence). CDR3 DNA sequence: TGTGCCAGTAGCCGGGACCGGGACACGACAGATACGCAGTATTTT. Its protein product is CASSRDRDTTDTQYF.

The gene calls are TRBV10-3 and TRBJ1-2; D gene unclear. Germline V gives CDR1 ENHRY, CDR2 SYGVKD. The ends were cut back, 0 bases at V and 5 bases at J, with 4 bases in the middle. There are 12 residues in the CDR3. The CDR3 loop reads CAISESQYGYTF. The CDR3 DNA reads as TGTGCCATCAGTGAGTCGCAGTATGGCTACACCTTC.

This chain joins TRBV9 and TRBJ1-6, with 9 bases matching TRBD1. The CDR3 sequence is 14 residues long. Germline V gives CDR1 SGDLS, CDR2 YYNGEE. V was clipped by 0 bases and J by 10 bases; unmatched bases: 2. The CDR3 sequence: CASSVGTGVSPLHF. The CDR3 DNA reads as TGTGCCAGCAGCGTAGGGACAGGGGTATCACCCCTCCACTTT.

The sample holds a few counts of this clone. The V call is TRBV2, the J call TRBJ1-1; 8 bases map to TRBD1. The junction had 9 bases not matched to a gene; V was cut back by 6 bases and J by 6 bases. CDR1 is SNHLY, CDR2 FYNNEI, per germline. This CDR3 region has 14 residues. CDR3 nucleotides: TGTGCCAGCAGCGCGGACAGGGCTGCTTCTGAAGCTTTCTTT. Amino acid sequence: CASSADRAASEAFF.

The chain employs TRBV5-1 and TRBJ2-3, with 9 positions matching TRBD1. This CDR3 spans 18 amino acids. The V and J ends lost 0 bases and 3 bases, in that order; junction bases with no gene match: 11. CDR1 is SGHRS and CDR2 is YFSETQ in the germline V gene. For the CDR3, the DNA is TGCGCCAGCAGCTTGGCGGGACAGGGAGGTATTCGGACAGATACGCAGTATTTT. It yields the protein CASSLAGQGGIRTDTQYF.

V is TRBV13 and J is TRBJ1-2, with 7 nucleotides matching TRBD1. Per the germline V gene, CDR1 is PRHDT and CDR2 is FYEKMQ (reference sequence). The trim removed 3 bases at V and 2 bases at J, leaving 3 bases unmatched. The CDR3 covers 14 residues. This CDR3 is CASSFGTENYGYTF. In DNA, the CDR3 is TGTGCCAGCAGCTTTGGGACAGAGAACTATGGCTACACCTTC.

This chain uses TRBV7-9 with TRBJ2-7, with 11 bases fitting TRBD2. Germline trimming cut 6 bases from V and 7 bases from J; bases unmatched to any gene: 8. The CDR3 contains 14 residues. Germline assignment: CDR1 SEHNR and CDR2 FQNEAQ (reference sequence). In DNA form, the CDR3 reads TGTGCCAGCAGTCCTAGCGGGGGGCTGGATGAGCAGTACTTC. It codes for CASSPSGGLDEQYF.

This clone turned up a few times. The chain recombines TRBV18 with TRBJ1-5; D gene ambiguous. The V end lost 2 bases, the J end lost 2 bases, and 10 bases lay between the germline ends. Germline V lookup: CDR1 KGHSH, CDR2 LQKENI. The CDR3 sequence is 15 residues long. The CDR3 protein is CASSPTGMGNQPQHF. Here the CDR3 DNA reads TGTGCCAGCTCACCAACGGGAATGGGCAATCAGCCCCAGCATTTT.

This chain joins TRBV19 and TRBJ1-5, with 7 nucleotides matching TRBD1. Trimming cost V 3 bases and J 3 bases; bases outside gene matches: 5. The CDR3 is 15 amino acids. Germline CDR1 reads LNHDA; CDR2 reads SQIVND (reference sequence). The CDR3 spells CASSIYRGNNQPQHF. CDR3 DNA: TGTGCCAGTAGTATTTACAGGGGTAACAATCAGCCCCAGCATTTT. Supplemented by reference TRBV19 and TRBJ1-5, the full variable domain reads DGGITQSPKYLFRKEGQNVTLSCEQNLNHDAMYWYRQDPGQGLRLIYYSQIVNDFQKGDIAEGYSVSREKKESFPLTVTSAQKNPTAFYLCASSIYRGNNQPQHFGDGTRLSIL.

V gene TRBV5-1 combines with J gene TRBJ2-1; weak D call: TRBD2 (6 bases). V was shortened by 0 bases and J by 0 bases, with 7 bases between the two germline ends. Germline values: CDR1 SGHRS, CDR2 YFSETQ. The CDR3 runs 15 residues. CDR3 in amino acids: CASSLDGSSYNEQFF. Written as DNA, the CDR3 is TGCGCCAGCAGCTTGGACGGGAGCTCCTACAATGAGCAGTTCTTC.